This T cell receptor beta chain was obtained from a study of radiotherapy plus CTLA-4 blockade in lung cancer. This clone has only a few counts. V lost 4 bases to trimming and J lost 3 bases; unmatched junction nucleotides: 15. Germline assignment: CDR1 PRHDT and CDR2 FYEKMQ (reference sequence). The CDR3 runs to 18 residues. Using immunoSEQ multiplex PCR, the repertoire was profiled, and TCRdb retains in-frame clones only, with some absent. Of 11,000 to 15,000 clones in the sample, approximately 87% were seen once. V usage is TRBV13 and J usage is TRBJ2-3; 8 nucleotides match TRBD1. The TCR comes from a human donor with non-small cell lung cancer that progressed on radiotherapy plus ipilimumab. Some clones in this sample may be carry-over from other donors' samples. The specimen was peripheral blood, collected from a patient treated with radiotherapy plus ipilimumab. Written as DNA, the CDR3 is TGTGCCAGCAGCTCCTTGGACAGGGATTTTGATTTGACAGATACGCAGTATTTT. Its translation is CASSSLDRDFDLTDTQYF.